Reported below is one T cell receptor (beta chain). The antigen this receptor binds is unknown. This may arise from a read error, as a much more abundant clone is one base away. The germline V gene (reference sequence) gives CDR1 as DFQATT and CDR2 as SNEGSKA. The cysteine opens and the phenylalanine closes a CDR3 of 11 amino acids. Left in the record is the CDR3 DNA by itself, 33 bases read in frame from the first base. The data were taken from a study of blood T cells in healthy people across ages (dated by TCRdb to the mid-2010s). In the study overall: In model experiments, roughly one uniquely barcoded TCR beta cDNA molecule per two T cells was captured by template switching. The donors were divided into four age groups: young (average roughly 15 years), middle-aged (approximately 39), aged (around 67) and long-lived (about 79). The study analyzed two additional independent replicas of 1 million unique cDNA reads from the same blood draw for two donors, one aged 18 to 29 and one aged 80 or older. To avoid experimental bias, donors of different ages were spread randomly across the sequencing lanes. Using deep sequencing normalized with unique cDNA molecular identifiers, the study measured how TCR beta repertoire diversity changes with age.

Library generation was performed with 5' RACE. A second roughly 7 to 11 cycle PCR used a sample-barcoded 5' primer and a J-beta primer mix. A unique molecular identifier was introduced onto each TCR beta cDNA molecule by a template-switch 5' adaptor carrying 12 random nucleotides. Each sample yielded at least 2.5 million CDR3-containing paired-end reads. All of the RNA was converted into first-strand cDNA using the Mint cDNA synthesis kit, with a TRBC-specific oligonucleotide serving as the primer. After uracil-DNA glycosylase treatment, a first 18-cycle PCR used universal primers M1SS and BC2_uni_R on all cDNA. The source study handled its data this way. Normalization of each sample was performed by random selection of 1 million high-quality reads, each carrying a distinct molecular identifier. Reads sharing molecular identifiers were discarded rather than binned into consensus sequences. MiTCR, run with a Q25 quality threshold and the strictest error-elimination algorithm, handled CDR3 identification, clonotype clustering and error correction. A nonparametric unseen species model with Euler transformation was used to estimate a lower bound on total TCR beta diversity. The public reads were reanalyzed by TCRdb: fastp trimming at Q25, MiXCR alignment, in-frame beta chains only. Rows merge per CDR3 protein into single entries with the most common DNA and genes. The V and J calls were not made by the authors but by TCRdb's processing. For this sample the table gives some 1,800,000 distinct CDR3 sequences, of which approximately 40% were detected only once. The ten largest clones add up to 20% to 25% of the sample.

Systemically healthy Caucasian individuals from Russia, 39 in total and aged roughly 6 to 90 years, were included as donors. About 9.1 milliliters of peripheral blood were collected from each donor into EDTA-treated Vacutainer tubes. Ficoll-Paque density-gradient centrifugation was used to isolate PBMCs, with at least 7 million obtained per sample. Total RNA was extracted from PBMCs with Trizol reagent, with at least 6 micrograms obtained per sample. The percentages of naive CD45RAhigh/CD27high T cells were determined by flow cytometry on a PBMC aliquot from every donor. What the work shows at the level of the full study, not this receptor alone: Compared with the aged group, the long-lived group had more naive CD4+ T cells, fewer expanded clones and increased TCR diversity, a pattern suggesting age selection. As age increased, observed TCR beta diversity per million T cells dropped in a roughly linear way, and a significant reduction was already evident by age around 41. Conclusive comparison of naive and antigen-experienced compartments was prevented by the profiling of bulk unsorted PBMCs. Because donor CMV infection status was unknown, age-related changes in expanded clonotypes were potentially confounded. Estimates of total diversity from one million sequenced T cells were regarded as lower bounds and underestimates. Observed TCR beta diversity correlated strongly with the percentage of naive T cells measured by flow cytometry.

The source material was blood. The rearranged chain carries TRBV20-1 and TRBJ2-5, with TRBD2 tentatively as D gene (5 bases match). This clonotype was obtained from a human donor in good health. The CDR3 reads as follows: CRLSREEAQYF. The DNA sequence reads TGCAGGCTTTCGAGGGAAGAGGCCCAGTACTTC.